Listed below are T cell receptor beta chains from one sample, sequenced in a study of T cells in Graves' hyperthyroidism and ophthalmopathy. TCRdb passed the multiplex PCR reads through MiXCR, listing each CDR3 protein once. The data contain over 700,000 distinct CDR3 sequences, 38% of them seen just once; the ten biggest clones take up 7.5% to 9.5%. Sequenced material: blood. Receptor source: a man aged 18-30 years with Graves' hyperthyroidism. Each CDR3 is given with its conserved first and last residue. The D gene is left open where the match is weak. Clone size is not always given. Where it is, it says once, few, many or a class for expanded clones.

size	J	V	D	CDR3	DNA
many	TRBJ2-7	TRBV29-1	.	CSVEIATSYEQYF	TGCAGCGTTGAGATTGCCACTTCCTACGAGCAGTACTTC
.	TRBJ2-7	TRBV7-8	.	CASSPSRFPSEQYF	TGTGCCAGCAGCCCCTCGAGGTTCCCCAGCGAGCAGTACTTC
many	TRBJ2-5	TRBV24-1	TRBD2	CATSDGTSGSTAQYF	TGTGCCACCAGTGATGGGACTAGCGGGAGTACGGCCCAGTACTTC
.	TRBJ2-2	TRBV11-2	.	CASSPETTGELFF	TGTGCCAGCAGCCCGGAGACGACCGGGGAGCTGTTTTTT
.	TRBJ2-7	TRBV7-8	.	CASSLRRDGYEQYF	TGTGCCAGCAGCCTCCGCCGGGACGGGTACGAGCAGTACTTC
many	TRBJ1-3	TRBV7-8	.	CASSHTGSSGNTIYF	TGTGCCAGCAGCCACACAGGGAGCTCTGGAAACACCATATATTTT
.	TRBJ2-1	TRBV29-1	TRBD2	CSVEGASGGSYNEQFF	TGCAGCGTTGAAGGGGCTAGCGGGGGCTCCTACAATGAGCAGTTCTTC
few	TRBJ1-6	TRBV12-3/TRBV12-4	TRBD1	CASSFRDRGSPLHF	TGTGCCAGCAGTTTTAGGGACAGGGGCTCACCCCTCCACTTT
few	TRBJ2-2	TRBV5-5	TRBD2	CASSVQGTSGTGELFF	TGCGCCAGCAGCGTCCAAGGGACTAGCGGCACCGGGGAGCTGTTTTTT
.	TRBJ2-2	TRBV7-8	TRBD2	CASSLLGGLAGDGELFF	TGTGCCAGCAGCTTATTAGGGGGACTAGCGGGAGACGGGGAGCTGTTTTTT
few	TRBJ1-2	TRBV10-3	.	CAISTQGNYGYTF	TGTGCCATCAGTACTCAGGGTAACTATGGCTACACCTTC
.	TRBJ2-7	TRBV7-3	.	CASSLTGSNEQYF	TGTGCCAGCAGTTTAACAGGGTCCAACGAGCAGTACTTC
many	TRBJ1-1	TRBV7-3	TRBD1	CASSQGQGMAEAFF	TGTGCCAGCAGCCAAGGACAGGGTATGGCTGAAGCTTTCTTT
.	TRBJ1-5	TRBV29-1	TRBD1	CSVEAGRGPNQPQHF	TGCAGCGTTGAAGCAGGGAGGGGGCCAAATCAGCCCCAGCATTTT
.	TRBJ1-5	TRBV19	.	CASNIAASNQPQHF	TGTGCCAGTAATATTGCAGCTAGCAATCAGCCCCAGCATTTT
few	TRBJ2-7	TRBV6-5	.	CASNQDGTYEQYF	TGTGCCAGCAACCAGGACGGTACCTACGAGCAGTACTTC
.	TRBJ1-2	TRBV29-1	.	CSVGSLMDGYTF	TGCAGCGTTGGATCCCTCATGGATGGCTACACCTTC
.	TRBJ1-1	TRBV6-2/TRBV6-3	.	CASSYPRGVITEAFF	TGTGCCAGCAGTTACCCCAGGGGAGTTATCACTGAAGCTTTCTTT
.	TRBJ2-7	TRBV14	.	CASSLTSSASYEQYF	TGTGCCAGCAGCCTTACTAGCAGTGCCTCCTACGAGCAGTACTTC
.	TRBJ2-7	TRBV7-6	TRBD1	CASSESHLGQGVSEQYF	TGTGCCAGCAGCGAGAGTCATTTGGGACAGGGGGTTTCCGAGCAGTACTTC
.	TRBJ1-1	TRBV29-1	.	CSSTGNTEAFF	TGCAGCTCGACGGGGAACACTGAAGCTTTCTTT
once	TRBJ2-5	TRBV7-9	TRBD2	CASSQGVSLAVETQYF	TGTGCCAGCAGCCAAGGCGTCTCACTAGCGGTCGAGACCCAGTACTTC
many	TRBJ2-5	TRBV10-3	TRBD2	CAISVSSGGRETQYF	TGTGCCATCAGTGTGTCTAGCGGGGGGCGCGAGACCCAGTACTTC
.	TRBJ2-7	TRBV6-2/TRBV6-3	.	CASSHLAKPYEQYF	TGTGCCAGCAGCCATCTAGCGAAGCCTTACGAGCAGTACTTC
few	TRBJ1-2	TRBV12-3/TRBV12-4	.	CASSHSGTGYGYTF	TGTGCCAGCAGTCACTCAGGGACGGGGTATGGCTACACCTTC
.	TRBJ2-5	TRBV13	.	CASSQYQSREETQYF	TGCGCCAGCAGCCAATACCAGAGCCGCGAAGAGACCCAGTACTTC
.	TRBJ2-7	TRBV11-2	TRBD2	CATSRTSGIYEQYF	TGTGCCACCTCCAGGACTAGCGGGATTTACGAGCAGTACTTC
.	TRBJ1-3	TRBV7-8	.	CASSWGTNTIYF	TGTGCCAGCAGCTGGGGGACAAACACCATATATTTT
once	TRBJ2-5	TRBV3-1	.	CASSLGKGPSETQYF	TGTGCCAGCAGCCTCGGGAAAGGGCCGTCCGAGACCCAGTACTTC
.	TRBJ1-2	TRBV19	.	CASSKHRTDDYGYTF	TGTGCCAGCAGTAAACATAGGACGGACGACTATGGCTACACCTTC
.	TRBJ1-2	TRBV10-3	TRBD1	CAISGSTGTGGAGMDGYTF	TGTGCCATCAGTGGGTCGACCGGGACAGGGGGCGCCGGAATGGATGGCTACACCTTC
.	TRBJ2-7	TRBV12-3/TRBV12-4	.	CASSPILVYEQYF	TGTGCCAGCAGCCCTATCCTAGTTTACGAGCAGTACTTC
.	TRBJ2-7	TRBV7-2	.	CASSLQAGYEQYF	TGTGCCAGCAGCTTACAGGCGGGCTACGAGCAGTACTTC
once	TRBJ1-2	TRBV28	.	CASKGKNYGYTF	TGTGCCAGCAAGGGCAAGAACTATGGCTACACCTTC
.	TRBJ1-2	TRBV7-2	TRBD1	CASSSGGTGYGYTF	TGTGCCAGCAGCTCCGGGGGGACAGGGTATGGCTACACCTTC
many	TRBJ1-6	TRBV7-9	.	CASSPTGAAFSYNSPLHF	TGTGCCAGCAGCCCAACAGGAGCCGCTTTTTCTTATAATTCACCCCTCCACTTT
few	TRBJ2-7	TRBV5-8	.	CASSLSNSYEQYF	TGTGCCAGCAGCTTGTCTAACTCCTACGAGCAGTACTTC
.	TRBJ1-1	TRBV6-5	.	CASSPLWGEAFF	TGTGCCAGCAGTCCACTCTGGGGTGAAGCTTTCTTT
few	TRBJ2-2	TRBV20-1	.	CSARVVGAGELFF	TGCAGTGCTAGAGTTGTAGGGGCCGGGGAGCTGTTTTTT
.	TRBJ2-5	TRBV6-1	.	CATGASAETQYF	TGTGCCACCGGTGCTAGCGCGGAGACCCAGTACTTC
few	TRBJ1-1	TRBV14	.	CASSQGAGVNTEAFF	TGTGCCAGCAGCCAAGGCGCGGGGGTGAACACTGAAGCTTTCTTT
.	TRBJ1-6	TRBV6-5	.	CASGNRGSPLHF	TGTGCCAGCGGTAATAGGGGTTCACCCCTCCACTTT
few	TRBJ1-4	TRBV6-6	.	CASSYSEGRKLFF	TGTGCCAGCAGTTACTCGGAAGGGAGAAAACTGTTTTTT
few	TRBJ2-5	TRBV12-3/TRBV12-4	TRBD1	CASRDREEETQYF	TGTGCCAGCAGGGACAGGGAGGAAGAGACCCAGTACTTC
many	TRBJ1-1	TRBV9	.	CASSHGDTEAFF	TGTGCCAGTAGCCACGGAGACACTGAAGCTTTCTTT
many	TRBJ2-5	TRBV5-1	TRBD2	CASSFGDYQETQYF	TGCGCCAGCAGTTTCGGGGACTATCAAGAGACCCAGTACTTC
many	TRBJ1-5	TRBV12-3/TRBV12-4	.	CASSSTGSKRAQHF	TGTGCCAGCAGTTCAACAGGGTCAAAACGGGCCCAGCATTTT
.	TRBJ1-2	TRBV6-6	.	CASSYLAPNYGYTF	TGTGCCAGCAGTTACTTAGCGCCGAACTATGGCTACACCTTC